This T cell receptor (beta chain) was sequenced for a study of beta chain features in type 1 diabetes. For this clone: Its antigen is unknown.

Expressed TCRB transcripts were sequenced because the isolated RNA had all been reverse transcribed beforehand. Produced via immunoSEQ multiplex PCR; TCRdb's table is partial and in-frame only. The sample holds about 140,000 clones; 6.9% are singletons and the top ten take approximately 1.4%. The germline V gene has CDR1 SGHTA and CDR2 FQGNSA. V gave up 1 base and J gave up 15 bases, with 22 bases separating them. CDR3 size: 15 residues. Study-level results: Cells that show high TCR expression could be over-represented by cDNA sequencing.

In total, each donor contributed a single heparinised blood draw that averaged roughly 110 mL. A CD45RO/CCR7/CD25/CD127/CD95/CD27 panel sorted naive, central memory, regulatory and stem cell-like memory CD4+ cells. The sequence came from a woman in her twenties or thirties in good health. The chain combines TRBV7-2 with TRBJ1-5; possibly TRBD1 for D (6 bases). The sample consisted of central memory CD4+ T cells from blood. The CDR3 loop reads CASSLGPTGTNIRHF. CDR3 nucleotides: TGTGCCAGCAGCTTAGGGCCGACAGGAACCAACATCCGGCATTTT.